One sample yielded the 10 T cell receptor beta chains listed below, sequenced in a study of T cells in women clearing cervical HPV infection. Clones were sequenced by immunoSEQ multiplex PCR, and TCRdb holds only the in-frame ones, with some missing. The sample features more than 40,000 clones, with 0.8% to 1% in its top ten. Sequences were obtained from blood buffy coat. Receptors originate from a woman aged 18 to 75 with a cervical HPV16 infection that either progressed to CIN3+ or cleared (not recorded which).

For this clone: The read ends 3 residues early relative to the CDR3; the germline J gene fills the gap. This chain links TRBV6-2 or TRBV6-3 with TRBJ1-2; the D is unclear. The CDR3 runs to 14 residues. Germline lookup yields CDR1 MNHEY and CDR2 SVGEGT. CDR3 loop: CASSYFPRTDTYTF. The DNA read from the CDR3 is TGTGCCAGCAGTTATTTCCCACGCACAGATACC.

Notes on this clone: Read data end 3 residues before the CDR3 end; the end is taken from the germline J gene. The gene calls are TRBV20-1 and TRBJ1-5; D is ambiguous. V gave up 4 bases and J gave up 7 bases, with 14 bases separating them. Germline V gene sequence: CDR1 DFQATT, CDR2 SNEGSKA (reference sequence). The CDR3 contains 13 residues. CDR3 sequence: CSAILKADQPQHF. The DNA read from the CDR3 is TGCAGTGCTATTCTGAAAGCGGACCAGCCC.

Concerning this clone: Sequencing ends 3 residues short of the CDR3 end; the germline J gene provides the rest. The chain is built from TRBV7-9 and TRBJ1-2; the match to TRBD1 covers 7 bases. Unmatched junction bases numbered 11, after V lost 6 bases and J lost 7 bases. Germline CDR1 reads SEHNR; CDR2 reads FQNEAQ (reference sequence). The CDR3 consists of 14 residues. CDR3 sequence: CASSPPGQLSGYTF. The part of the CDR3 DNA that was read is TGTGCCAGCAGTCCTCCGGGACAGTTGAGTGGC.

With regard to this clone: The read ends 3 residues early relative to the CDR3; the germline J gene fills the gap. V gene TRBV23-1 combines with J gene TRBJ1-3, with TRBD1 matching over 9 bases. TRBV23-1 is noted as an ORF with a role that remains uncertain. V shed 3 bases and J 0 bases; nucleotides not matched to a gene: 6. This CDR3 has 17 residues. CDR3 DNA (partial): TGCGCCAGCAGTCATCCCGGGACAGGGAACTCTGGAAACACC. Residues: CASSHPGTGNSGNT. The whole CDR3 protein is CASSHPGTGNSGNTIYF.

Concerning this clone: The missing CDR3 end, 3 residues past where the read stops, is filled in from the germline J gene. The chain links TRBV5-1 to TRBJ2-1; D gene unclear. This CDR3 is 15 amino acids long. Trimming left V 2 bases short and J 5 bases short, with 14 bases between. Germline lookup yields CDR1 SGHRS and CDR2 YFSETQ. The sequenced CDR3 bases are TGCGCCAGCAGCTTTCAGGCGTCAGAAAACAATGAG. This translates into CASSFQASENNE. The CDR3 in its entirety is CASSFQASENNEQFF.

As concerns this clone: Read coverage stops 3 residues before the CDR3 terminus; the germline J gene supplies the remainder. The chain is built from TRBV28 and TRBJ2-1; D may be TRBD2 (7 bases). Germline CDR1 and CDR2: MDHEN and SYDVKM. V was shortened by 5 bases and J by 7 bases, with 15 bases between the two germline ends. The CDR3 spans 14 residues. The CDR3 sequence: CASSRIGGDNEQFF. The sequenced CDR3 bases are TGTGCCAGCAGTCGAATAGGGGGGGATAATGAG.

Concerning this clone: The read ends 3 residues before the CDR3 terminus; that terminus is restored from the germline J gene. V usage is TRBV6-1 and J usage is TRBJ1-2, with 7 bases identical to TRBD1. Per the germline V gene, CDR1 is MNHNS and CDR2 is SASEGT. CDR3 length: 15 amino acids. The trim removed 5 bases at V and 4 bases at J, leaving 10 bases unmatched. The chain's CDR3 is CASSKGQEGFYGYTF. Partial CDR3 DNA: TGTGCCAGCAGTAAAGGACAGGAAGGCTTCTATGGC.

About this clone: The read ends 3 residues shy of where the CDR3 ends; the end is completed using the germline J gene. The chain uses TRBV19 and TRBJ2-2; D tentatively fits TRBD1 or TRBD2 (6 bases each). Germline V lookup: CDR1 LNHDA, CDR2 SQIVND (reference sequence). The CDR3 contains 15 residues. The part of the CDR3 DNA that was read is TGTGCCAGTAGTGCGGGCGGGACAACTAATGAAAAG. Its protein product is CASSAGGTTNEK. The whole CDR3 protein reads CASSAGGTTNEKLFF.

On this clone: The read stops 3 residues short of the end of the CDR3; the missing end is completed from the germline J gene. The chain joins TRBV2 to TRBJ2-2, with a possible D match to TRBD2 (6 bases). V lost 8 bases, J lost 1 base, and 14 bases lay in between. Per germline, CDR1 SNHLY and CDR2 FYNNEI. The CDR3 spans 15 residues. CDR3 DNA (partial): TGTGCCAGCCAGGAACCGGGACTGAACACCGGGGAG. It specifies CASQEPGLNTGE. The full CDR3 reads CASQEPGLNTGELFF.

Worth noting for this clone: With the read ending 3 residues before the CDR3 end, the germline J gene is used to fill in that end. The rearrangement joins TRBV7-9 to TRBJ1-1; 9 bases are a match to TRBD1. The CDR3 length is 13 residues. CDR1 and CDR2 from the germline V gene are SEHNR and FQNEAQ (reference sequence). The junction had 5 bases not matched to a gene; V was cut back by 7 bases and J by 5 bases. Incomplete CDR3 DNA: TGTGCCAGCACCCTACAGGGGGCAACTGAA. This codes for CASTLQGATE. The full CDR3 is CASTLQGATEAFF. Combining the CDR3 with reference TRBV7-9 and TRBJ1-1 gives the whole variable domain DTGVSQNPRHKITKRGQNVTFRCDPISEHNRLYWYRQTLGQGPEFLTYFQNEAQLEKSRLLSDRFSAERPKGSFSTLEIQRTEQGDSAMYLCASTLQGATEAFFGQGTRLTVV.